This TCR beta chain was identified during a study of cytomegalovirus exposure and HLA in healthy donors. Notes on the study in general: TCR beta chains associated with HLA were, in a later analysis, more clonally expanded than equally common others. Analysis performed later found around 15,000 TCR beta sequences associated with HLA alleles at 0.05 false discovery rate. In a later analysis, most CMV-associated TCR beta chains appeared HLA-restricted.

Trimming cost V 4 bases and J 5 bases, with 7 bases left between them. The V gene's germline CDR1 is SGHVS and CDR2 FQNEAQ. This CDR3 is built from 12 residues. The study ran its PCR with 60 Vbeta and 13 Jbeta primers. In the authors' workflow: Per a later analysis, the number of unique TCR beta chains was about 78 million, of which 10 million to 11 million were shared. Clones were sequenced by immunoSEQ multiplex PCR, and TCRdb holds only the in-frame ones, with some missing. V, J and clone size are taken as reported in that table, and D and trimming were inferred from the DNA itself. The sample records under 200,000 clones, around two thirds being singletons. Remarks on this clone: The target antigen is unknown.

This chain uses TRBV7-8 with TRBJ2-3; D is possibly TRBD2 (6 bases). The sequenced sample was PBMCs. The receptor was isolated from a man aged 50 or older in good health and CMV-seronegative. CDR3 protein: CASSSGRDTQYF. The CDR3 nucleotides read TGTGCCAGCAGCTCCGGGAGAGATACGCAGTATTTT.